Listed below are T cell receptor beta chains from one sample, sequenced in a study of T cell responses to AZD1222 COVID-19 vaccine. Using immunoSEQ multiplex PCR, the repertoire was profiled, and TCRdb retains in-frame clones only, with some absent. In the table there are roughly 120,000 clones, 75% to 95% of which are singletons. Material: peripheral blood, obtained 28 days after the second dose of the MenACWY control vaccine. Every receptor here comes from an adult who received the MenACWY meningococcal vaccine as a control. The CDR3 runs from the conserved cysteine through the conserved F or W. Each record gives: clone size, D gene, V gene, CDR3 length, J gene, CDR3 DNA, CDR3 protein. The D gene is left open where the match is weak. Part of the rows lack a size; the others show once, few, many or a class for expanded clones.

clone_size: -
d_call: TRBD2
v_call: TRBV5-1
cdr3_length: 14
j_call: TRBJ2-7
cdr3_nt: TGCGCCAGCAGCTTCACATCGGGGGGCTACGAGCAGTACTTC
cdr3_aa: CASSFTSGGYEQYF

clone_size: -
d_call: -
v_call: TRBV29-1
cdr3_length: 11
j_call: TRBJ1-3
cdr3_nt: TGCAGCGTTGAAGATGCGAACACCATATATTTT
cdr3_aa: CSVEDANTIYF

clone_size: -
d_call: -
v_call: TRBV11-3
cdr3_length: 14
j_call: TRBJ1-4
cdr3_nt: TGTGCCAGCAGCACCAGGGGAACTAATGAAAAACTGTTTTTT
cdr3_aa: CASSTRGTNEKLFF

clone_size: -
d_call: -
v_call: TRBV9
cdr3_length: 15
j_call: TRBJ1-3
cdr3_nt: TGTGCCAGCAGCGCACAGTTGAGCTCTGGAAACACCATATATTTT
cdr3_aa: CASSAQLSSGNTIYF

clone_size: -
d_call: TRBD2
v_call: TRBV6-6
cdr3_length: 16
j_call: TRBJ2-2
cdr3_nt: TGTGCCAGCAGTTACCCCTTGGCGGGGGGTCCCGGGGAGCTGTTTTTT
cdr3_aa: CASSYPLAGGPGELFF

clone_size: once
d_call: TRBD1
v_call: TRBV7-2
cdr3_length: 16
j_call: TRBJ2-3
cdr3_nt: TGTGCCAGCAGCTTAGCGACAGGGGGAGGGGGGATTGAGCAGTATTTT
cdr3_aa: CASSLATGGGGIEQYF

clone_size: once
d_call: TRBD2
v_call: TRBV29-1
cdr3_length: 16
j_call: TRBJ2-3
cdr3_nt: TGCAGCGTTGAAATGGGTAGCGGGAGGATCTCAGATACGCAGTATTTT
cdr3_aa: CSVEMGSGRISDTQYF

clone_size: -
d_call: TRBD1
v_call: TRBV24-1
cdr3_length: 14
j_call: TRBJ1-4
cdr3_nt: TGTGCCACCAGTGATCGGGACAGGGGAGGAAAACTGTTTTTT
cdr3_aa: CATSDRDRGGKLFF

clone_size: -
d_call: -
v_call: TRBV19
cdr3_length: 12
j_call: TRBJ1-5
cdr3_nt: TGTGCCAGTAGTTCCAGGGTTGGGTCCCAGCATTTT
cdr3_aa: CASSSRVGSQHF

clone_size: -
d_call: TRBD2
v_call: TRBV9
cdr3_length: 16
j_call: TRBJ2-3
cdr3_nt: TGTGCCAGCAGCCCACGGACTAGCGGGAGGACAGATACGCAGTATTTT
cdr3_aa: CASSPRTSGRTDTQYF

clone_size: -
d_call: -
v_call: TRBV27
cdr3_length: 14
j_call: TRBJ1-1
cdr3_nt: TGTGCCAGCAGTCCCCGGAACCTGAACACTGAAGCTTTCTTT
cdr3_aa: CASSPRNLNTEAFF

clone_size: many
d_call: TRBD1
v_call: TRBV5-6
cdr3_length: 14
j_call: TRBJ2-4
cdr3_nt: TGTGCCAGCCGGGCTTACAGGGGCAAAAACATTCAGTACTTC
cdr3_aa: CASRAYRGKNIQYF

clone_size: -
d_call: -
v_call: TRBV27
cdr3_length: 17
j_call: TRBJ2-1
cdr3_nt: TGTGCCAGCAGTACCCAGACCGGGACGAACTCCTACAATGAGCAGTTCTTC
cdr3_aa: CASSTQTGTNSYNEQFF

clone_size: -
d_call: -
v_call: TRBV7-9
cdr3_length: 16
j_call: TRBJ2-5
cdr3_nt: TGTGCCAGCAGCTCAAGCCTGGCCCGCCGTGGAGAGACCCAGTACTTC
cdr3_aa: CASSSSLARRGETQYF

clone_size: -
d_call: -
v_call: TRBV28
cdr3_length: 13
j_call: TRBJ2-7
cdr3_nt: TGTGCCAGCAGTTTTGCCGACGCTAGTCCGCAGTACTTC
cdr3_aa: CASSFADASPQYF

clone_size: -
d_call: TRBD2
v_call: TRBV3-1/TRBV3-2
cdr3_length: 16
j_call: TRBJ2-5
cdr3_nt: TGTGCCAGCAGCCAAGAGTTCGCGGGAGGCCAAGAGACCCAGTACTTC
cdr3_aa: CASSQEFAGGQETQYF

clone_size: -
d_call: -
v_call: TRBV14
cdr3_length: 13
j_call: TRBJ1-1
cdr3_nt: TGTGCCAGCACAATCAGTATGAACACTGAAGCTTTCTTT
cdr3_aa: CASTISMNTEAFF

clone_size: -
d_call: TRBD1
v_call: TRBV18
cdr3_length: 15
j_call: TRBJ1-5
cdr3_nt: TGTGCCAGCTCAGAAGGACAGGGGGCTAATCAGCCCCAGCATTTT
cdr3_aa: CASSEGQGANQPQHF

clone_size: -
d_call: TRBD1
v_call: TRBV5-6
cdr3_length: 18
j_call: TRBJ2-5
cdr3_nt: TGTGCCAGCACCAATAACTTTTTGGGACAGCGCTCCCAAGAGACCCAGTACTTC
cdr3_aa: CASTNNFLGQRSQETQYF